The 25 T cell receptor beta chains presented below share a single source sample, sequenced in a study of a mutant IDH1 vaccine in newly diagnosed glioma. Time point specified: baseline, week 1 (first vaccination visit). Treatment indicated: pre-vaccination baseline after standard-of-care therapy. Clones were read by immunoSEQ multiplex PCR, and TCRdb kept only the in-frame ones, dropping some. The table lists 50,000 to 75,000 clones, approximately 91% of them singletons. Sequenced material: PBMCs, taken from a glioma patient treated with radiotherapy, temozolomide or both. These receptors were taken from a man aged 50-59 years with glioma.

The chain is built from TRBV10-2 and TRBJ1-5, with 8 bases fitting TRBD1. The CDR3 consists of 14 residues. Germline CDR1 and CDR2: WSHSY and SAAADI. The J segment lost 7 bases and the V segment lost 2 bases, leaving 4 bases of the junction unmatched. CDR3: CASSEAAGGQPQHF. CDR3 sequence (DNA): TGCGCCAGCAGTGAGGCGGCAGGGGGCCAGCCCCAGCATTTT.

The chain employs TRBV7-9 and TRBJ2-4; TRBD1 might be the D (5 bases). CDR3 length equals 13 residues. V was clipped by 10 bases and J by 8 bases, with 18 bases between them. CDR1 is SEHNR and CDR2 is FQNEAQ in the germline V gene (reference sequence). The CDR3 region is CAIQLAGAYIQYF. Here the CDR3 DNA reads TGTGCCATCCAACTCGCTGGGGCGTACATTCAGTACTTC.

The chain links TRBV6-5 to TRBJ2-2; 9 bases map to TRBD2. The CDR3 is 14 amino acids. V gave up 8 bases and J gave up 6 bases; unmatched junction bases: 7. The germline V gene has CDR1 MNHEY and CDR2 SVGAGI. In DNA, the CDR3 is TGTGCCAGCCGCAGACTAGCGGAGTCCGGGGAGCTGTTTTTT. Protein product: CASRRLAESGELFF.

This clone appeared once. DNA of the CDR3: TGTGCCAGCAGCTTGGGGGAGGGCAATCAGCCCCAGCATTTT. It yields the protein CASSLGEGNQPQHF. This chain uses TRBV5-6 with TRBJ1-5; D is undetermined. Germline values: CDR1 SGHDT, CDR2 YYEEEE. This CDR3 is built from 14 residues. Trimming stripped 0 bases from V and 2 bases from J, with 6 bases between.

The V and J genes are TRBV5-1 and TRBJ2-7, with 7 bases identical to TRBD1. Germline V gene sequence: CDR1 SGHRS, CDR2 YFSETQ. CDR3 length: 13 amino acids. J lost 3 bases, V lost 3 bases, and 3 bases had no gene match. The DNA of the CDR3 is TGCGCCAGCAGCTGGACAGGAAACTACGAGCAGTACTTC. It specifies CASSWTGNYEQYF.

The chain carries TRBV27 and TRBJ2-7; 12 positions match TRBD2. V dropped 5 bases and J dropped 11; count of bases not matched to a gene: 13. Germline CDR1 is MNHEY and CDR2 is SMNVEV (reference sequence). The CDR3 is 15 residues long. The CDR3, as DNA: TGTGCCAGCAGTCTGACCCAGGGACTAGCGGGTGGGAAGTACTTC. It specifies CASSLTQGLAGGKYF.

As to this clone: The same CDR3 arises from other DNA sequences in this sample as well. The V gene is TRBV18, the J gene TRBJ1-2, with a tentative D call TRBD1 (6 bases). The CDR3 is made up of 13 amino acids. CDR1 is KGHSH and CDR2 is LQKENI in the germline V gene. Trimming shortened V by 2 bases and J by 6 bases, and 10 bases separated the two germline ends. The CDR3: CASSPASGDGYTF. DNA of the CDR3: TGTGCCAGCTCACCAGCCTCAGGGGATGGCTACACCTTC.

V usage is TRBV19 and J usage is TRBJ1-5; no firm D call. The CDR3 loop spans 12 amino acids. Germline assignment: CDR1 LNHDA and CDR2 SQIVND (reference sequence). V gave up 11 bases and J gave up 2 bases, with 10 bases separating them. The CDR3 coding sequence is TGTGCCGGGAGGTTGGGCAATCAGCCCCAGCATTTT. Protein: CAGRLGNQPQHF. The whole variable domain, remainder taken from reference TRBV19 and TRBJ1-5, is DGGITQSPKYLFRKEGQNVTLSCEQNLNHDAMYWYRQDPGQGLRLIYYSQIVNDFQKGDIAEGYSVSREKKESFPLTVTSAQKNPTAFYLCAGRLGNQPQHFGDGTRLSIL.

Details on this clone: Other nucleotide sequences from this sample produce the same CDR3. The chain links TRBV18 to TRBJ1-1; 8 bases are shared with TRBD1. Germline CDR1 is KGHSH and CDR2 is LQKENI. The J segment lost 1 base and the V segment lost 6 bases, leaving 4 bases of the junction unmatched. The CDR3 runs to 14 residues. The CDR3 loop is CASSPGQGNTEAFF. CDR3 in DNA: TGTGCCAGCTCGCCCGGACAGGGGAACACTGAAGCTTTCTTT.

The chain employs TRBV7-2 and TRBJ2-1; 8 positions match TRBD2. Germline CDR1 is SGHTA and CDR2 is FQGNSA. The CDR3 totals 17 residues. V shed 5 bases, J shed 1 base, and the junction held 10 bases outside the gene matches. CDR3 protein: CASSLQPSGSSYNEQFF. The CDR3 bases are TGTGCCAGCAGCCTCCAACCCAGCGGGAGTTCCTACAATGAGCAGTTCTTC.

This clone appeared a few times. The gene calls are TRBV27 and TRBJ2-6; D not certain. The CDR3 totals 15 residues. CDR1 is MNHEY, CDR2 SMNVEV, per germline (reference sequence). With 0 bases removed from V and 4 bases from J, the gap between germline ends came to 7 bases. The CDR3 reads CASSLSGLGANVLTF. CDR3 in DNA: TGTGCCAGCAGTTTATCCGGGTTAGGGGCCAACGTCCTGACTTTC. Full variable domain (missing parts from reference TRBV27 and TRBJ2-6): EAQVTQNPRYLITVTGKKLTVTCSQNMNHEYMSWYRQDPGLGLRQIYYSMNVEVTDKGDVPEGYKVSRKEKRNFPLILESPSPNQTSLYFCASSLSGLGANVLTFGAGSRLTVL.

The CDR3 DNA reads as TGTGCCAGCACTCTGACCCGACAGGGAAGTTCCTACGAGCAGTACTTC. Its translation is CASTLTRQGSSYEQYF. The J gene is TRBJ2-7, the V gene TRBV28, with 7 bases lining up with TRBD1. Germline V gene data show CDR1 as MDHEN and CDR2 as SYDVKM. The CDR3 is 16 amino acids. With V trimmed by 7 bases and J by 1 base, 13 bases remained unmatched.

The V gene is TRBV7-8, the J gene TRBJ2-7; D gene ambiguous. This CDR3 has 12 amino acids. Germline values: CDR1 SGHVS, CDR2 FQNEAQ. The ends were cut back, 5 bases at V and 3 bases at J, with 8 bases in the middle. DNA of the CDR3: TGTGCCAGCAGCCCCGCCTTCTACGAGCAGTACTTC. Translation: CASSPAFYEQYF.

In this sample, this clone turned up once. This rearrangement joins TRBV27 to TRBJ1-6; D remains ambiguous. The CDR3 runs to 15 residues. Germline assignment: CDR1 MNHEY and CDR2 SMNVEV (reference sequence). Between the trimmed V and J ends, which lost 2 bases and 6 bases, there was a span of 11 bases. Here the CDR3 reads CASSLAAEVNSPLHF. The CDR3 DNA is TGTGCCAGCAGTTTAGCGGCAGAGGTTAATTCACCCCTCCACTTT.

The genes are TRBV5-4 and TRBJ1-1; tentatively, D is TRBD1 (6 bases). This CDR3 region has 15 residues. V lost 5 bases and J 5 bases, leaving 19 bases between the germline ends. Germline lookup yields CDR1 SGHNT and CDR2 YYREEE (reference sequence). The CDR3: CASSSSRDTATEAFF. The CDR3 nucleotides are TGTGCCAGCAGTTCCTCTCGGGACACCGCGACTGAAGCTTTCTTT.

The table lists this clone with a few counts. The CDR3 nucleotides are TGTGCCAGCAGTGTCGGCCTAGGACAGGGCGGCTACACCTTC. Its translation: CASSVGLGQGGYTF. The chain couples TRBV2 to TRBJ1-2; 8 bases agree with TRBD1. V trimming: 4 bases; J trimming: 8 bases; junction bases outside the gene matches: 9. Germline V gives CDR1 SNHLY, CDR2 FYNNEI. This CDR3 is 14 amino acids long. The variable domain in full, completed from reference TRBV2 and TRBJ1-2, reads EPEVTQTPSHQVTQMGQEVILRCVPISNHLYFYWYRQILGQKVEFLVSFYNNEISEKSEIFDDQFSVERPDGSNFTLKIRSTKLEDSAMYFCASSVGLGQGGYTFGSGTRLTVV.

Written as DNA, the CDR3 is TGTGCCTGGTCATATCGAACCAGGGTTTTCACTGAAGCTTTCTTT. Translated, it gives CAWSYRTRVFTEAFF. V is TRBV30 and J is TRBJ1-1, with D possibly matching TRBD1 (5 bases). This CDR3 has 15 residues. The germline V and J ends were trimmed by 5 bases and 4 bases, with 20 bases remaining between them. CDR1 and CDR2 (germline): GTSNPN, SVGIG (reference sequence).

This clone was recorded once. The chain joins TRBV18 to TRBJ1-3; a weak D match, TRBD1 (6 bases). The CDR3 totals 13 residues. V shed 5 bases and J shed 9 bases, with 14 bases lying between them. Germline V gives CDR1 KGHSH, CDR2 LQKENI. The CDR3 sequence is CASSSDVGGTIYF. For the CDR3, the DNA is TGTGCCAGCTCATCAGACGTAGGGGGCACCATATATTTT. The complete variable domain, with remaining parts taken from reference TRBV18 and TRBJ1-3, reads NAGVMQNPRHLVRRRGQEARLRCSPMKGHSHVYWYRQLPEEGLKFMVYLQKENIIDESGMPKERFSAEFPKEGPSILRIQQVVRGDSAAYFCASSSDVGGTIYFGEGSWLTVV.

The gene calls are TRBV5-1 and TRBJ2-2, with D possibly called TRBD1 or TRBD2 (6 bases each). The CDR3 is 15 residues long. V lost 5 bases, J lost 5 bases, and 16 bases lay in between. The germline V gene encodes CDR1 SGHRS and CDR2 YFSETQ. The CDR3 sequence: CASSLGGRGTGELFF. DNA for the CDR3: TGCGCCAGCAGTCTCGGGGGCCGAGGGACCGGGGAGCTGTTTTTT.

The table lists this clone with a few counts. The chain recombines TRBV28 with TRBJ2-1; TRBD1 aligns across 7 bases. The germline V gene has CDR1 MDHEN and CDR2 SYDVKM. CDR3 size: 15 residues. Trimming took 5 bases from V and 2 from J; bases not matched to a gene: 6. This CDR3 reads CASSKTGWTYNEQFF. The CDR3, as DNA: TGTGCCAGCAGTAAGACAGGGTGGACCTACAATGAGCAGTTCTTC.

CDR3 sequence: CASSVGVTQYF. The CDR3 DNA sequence: TGTGCCAGCAGCGTAGGGGTGACCCAGTACTTC. V usage is TRBV9 and J usage is TRBJ2-5; D remains unclear. The CDR3 spans 11 residues. V was clipped by 0 bases and J by 7 bases, with 4 bases between them. Germline CDR1 SGDLS, CDR2 YYNGEE. Complete variable domain (other parts from reference TRBV9 and TRBJ2-5): DSGVTQTPKHLITATGQRVTLRCSPRSGDLSVYWYQQSLDQGLQFLIQYYNGEERAKGNILERFSAQQFPDLHSELNLSSLELGDSALYFCASSVGVTQYFGPGTRLLVL.

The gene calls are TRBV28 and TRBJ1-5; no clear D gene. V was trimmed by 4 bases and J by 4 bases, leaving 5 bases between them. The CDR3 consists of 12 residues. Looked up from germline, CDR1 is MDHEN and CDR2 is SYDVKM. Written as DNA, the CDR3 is TGTGCCAGCAGTTATGATAATCAGCCCCAGCATTTT. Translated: CASSYDNQPQHF.

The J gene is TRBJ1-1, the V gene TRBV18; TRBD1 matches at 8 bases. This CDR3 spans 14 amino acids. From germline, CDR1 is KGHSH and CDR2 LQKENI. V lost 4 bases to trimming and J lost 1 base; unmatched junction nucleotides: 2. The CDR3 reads CASSRDRSNTEAFF. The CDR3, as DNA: TGTGCCAGCTCACGGGACAGGTCGAACACTGAAGCTTTCTTT.

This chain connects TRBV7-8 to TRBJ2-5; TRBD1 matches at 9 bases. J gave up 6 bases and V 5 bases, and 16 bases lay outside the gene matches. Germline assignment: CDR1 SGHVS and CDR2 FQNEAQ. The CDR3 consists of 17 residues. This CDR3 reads CASSPSAGTGMWKTQYF. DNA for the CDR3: TGTGCCAGCAGCCCATCGGCGGGGACAGGGATGTGGAAGACCCAGTACTTC.

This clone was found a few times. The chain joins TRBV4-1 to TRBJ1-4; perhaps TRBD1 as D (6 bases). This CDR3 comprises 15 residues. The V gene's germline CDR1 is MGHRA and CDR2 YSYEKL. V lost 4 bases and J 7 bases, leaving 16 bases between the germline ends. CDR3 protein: CASSLNGRGGEKLFF. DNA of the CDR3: TGCGCCAGCAGCCTTAATGGCAGGGGCGGTGAAAAACTGTTTTTT.